This T cell receptor beta chain was recovered during a study of T cell changes during pregnancy in multiple sclerosis. The method was immunoSEQ multiplex PCR; TCRdb's version includes in-frame clones alone and lacks a portion of them. The table includes around 30,000 clones, roughly 90% detected once. On this clone: The junction differs from germline at one of its ends, possibly a read error.

The material sequenced was CD8+ T cells from peripheral blood mononuclear cells, taken in the third trimester of pregnancy. This sequence originates from a female donor with multiple sclerosis, enrolled in a pregnancy study.

In DNA form, the CDR3 reads TGTGCCAGTAGTACCTCTAATTATGGCTACACCTTC. Translation gives CASSTSNYGYTF. The chain is built from TRBV19 and TRBJ1-2, with D uncertain. From germline, CDR1 is LNHDA and CDR2 SQIVND (reference sequence). This CDR3 has 12 amino acids.